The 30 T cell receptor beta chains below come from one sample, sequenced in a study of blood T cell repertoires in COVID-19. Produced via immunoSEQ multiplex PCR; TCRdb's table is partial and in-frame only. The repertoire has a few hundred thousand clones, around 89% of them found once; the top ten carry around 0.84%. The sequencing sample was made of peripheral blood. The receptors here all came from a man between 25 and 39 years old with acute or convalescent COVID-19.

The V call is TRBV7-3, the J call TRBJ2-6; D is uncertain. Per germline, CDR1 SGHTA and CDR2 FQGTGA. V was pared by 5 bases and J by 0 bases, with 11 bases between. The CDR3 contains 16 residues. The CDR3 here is CASSAQRVSGANVLTF. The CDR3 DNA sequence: TGTGCCAGCAGCGCCCAAAGAGTCTCTGGGGCCAACGTCCTGACTTTC.

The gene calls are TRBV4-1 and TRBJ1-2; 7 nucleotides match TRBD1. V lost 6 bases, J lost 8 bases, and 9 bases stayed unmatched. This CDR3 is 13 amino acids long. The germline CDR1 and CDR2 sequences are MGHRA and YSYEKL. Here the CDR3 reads CASRRTGEGGYTF. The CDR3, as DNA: TGCGCCAGCAGACGAACAGGGGAAGGAGGCTACACCTTC.

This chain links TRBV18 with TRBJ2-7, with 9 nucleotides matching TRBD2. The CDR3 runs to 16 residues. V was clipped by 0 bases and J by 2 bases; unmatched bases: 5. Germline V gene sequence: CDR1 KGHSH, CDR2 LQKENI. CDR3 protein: CASSPPGSGRTYEQYF. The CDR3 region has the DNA TGTGCCAGCTCACCACCTGGTAGCGGGAGAACCTACGAGCAGTACTTC.

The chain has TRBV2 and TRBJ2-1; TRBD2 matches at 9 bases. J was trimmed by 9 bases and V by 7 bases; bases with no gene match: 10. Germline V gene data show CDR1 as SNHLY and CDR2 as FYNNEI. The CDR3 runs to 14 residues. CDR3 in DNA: TGTGCCAGCAAGCGGCGGGAGGGCCGGTTTGAGCAGTTCTTC. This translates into CASKRREGRFEQFF.

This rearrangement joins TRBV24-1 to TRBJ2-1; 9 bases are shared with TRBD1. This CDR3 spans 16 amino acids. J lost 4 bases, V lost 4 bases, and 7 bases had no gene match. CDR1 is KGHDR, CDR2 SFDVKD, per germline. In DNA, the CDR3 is TGTGCCACCAGTGAGCAGACAGGGGGGGGTTACAATGAGCAGTTCTTC. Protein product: CATSEQTGGGYNEQFF.

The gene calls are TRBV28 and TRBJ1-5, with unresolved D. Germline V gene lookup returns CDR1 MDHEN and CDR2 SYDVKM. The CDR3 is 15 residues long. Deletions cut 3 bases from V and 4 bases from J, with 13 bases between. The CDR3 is CASSLVAGGNQPQHF. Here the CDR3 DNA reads TGTGCCAGCAGTTTGGTCGCGGGAGGGAATCAGCCCCAGCATTTT.

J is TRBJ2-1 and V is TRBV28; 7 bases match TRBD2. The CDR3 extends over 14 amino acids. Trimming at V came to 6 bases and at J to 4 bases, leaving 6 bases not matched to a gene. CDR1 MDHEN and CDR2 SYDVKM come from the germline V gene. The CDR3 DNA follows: TGTGCCAGCAGGCCCAGCGGGAATTACAATGAGCAGTTCTTC. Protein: CASRPSGNYNEQFF.

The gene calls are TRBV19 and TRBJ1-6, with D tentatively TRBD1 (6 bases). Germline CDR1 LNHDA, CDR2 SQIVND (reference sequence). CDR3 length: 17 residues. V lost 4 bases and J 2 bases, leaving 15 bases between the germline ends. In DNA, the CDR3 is TGTGCCAGTAGTACCTCCTCAGGGGCGACCTATAATTCACCCCTCCACTTT. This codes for CASSTSSGATYNSPLHF.

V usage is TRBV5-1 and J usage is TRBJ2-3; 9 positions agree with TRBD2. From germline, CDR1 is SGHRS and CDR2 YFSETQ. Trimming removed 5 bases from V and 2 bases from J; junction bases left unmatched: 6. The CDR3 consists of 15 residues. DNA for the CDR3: TGCGCCAGCAGTCTAGCGGGGAGGGTCACAGATACGCAGTATTTT. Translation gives CASSLAGRVTDTQYF.

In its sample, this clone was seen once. CDR3: CASSPQGGEQYF. The CDR3 nucleotides read TGTGCCAGTAGTCCCCAGGGAGGCGAGCAGTACTTC. This chain connects TRBV19 to TRBJ2-7, with D possibly being TRBD2 (6 bases). CDR3 length: 12 amino acids. In germline, CDR1 is LNHDA, CDR2 SQIVND (reference sequence). Trimming removed 5 bases from V and 6 bases from J, with 11 bases in between.

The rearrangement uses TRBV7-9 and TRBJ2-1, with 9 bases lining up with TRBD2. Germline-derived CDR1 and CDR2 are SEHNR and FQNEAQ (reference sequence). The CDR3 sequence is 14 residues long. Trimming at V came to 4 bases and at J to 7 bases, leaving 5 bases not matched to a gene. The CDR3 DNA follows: TGTGCCAGCAGCTCTGGACTAGCGAGTAATGAGCAGTTCTTC. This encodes CASSSGLASNEQFF.

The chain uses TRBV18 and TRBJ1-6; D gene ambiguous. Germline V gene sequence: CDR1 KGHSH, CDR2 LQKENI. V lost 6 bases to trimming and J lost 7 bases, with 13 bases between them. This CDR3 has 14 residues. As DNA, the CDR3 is TGTGCCAGCTCTCCTGACACTTCCAATTCACCCCTCCACTTT. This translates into CASSPDTSNSPLHF. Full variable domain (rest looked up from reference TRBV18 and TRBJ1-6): NAGVMQNPRHLVRRRGQEARLRCSPMKGHSHVYWYRQLPEEGLKFMVYLQKENIIDESGMPKERFSAEFPKEGPSILRIQQVVRGDSAAYFCASSPDTSNSPLHFGNGTRLTVT.

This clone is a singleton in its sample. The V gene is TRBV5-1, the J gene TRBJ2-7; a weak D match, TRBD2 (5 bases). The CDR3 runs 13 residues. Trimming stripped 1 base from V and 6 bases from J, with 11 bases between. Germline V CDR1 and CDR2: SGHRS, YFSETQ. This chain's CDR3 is CASSLNRESEQYF. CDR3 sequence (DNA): TGCGCCAGCAGCTTGAATCGGGAATCCGAGCAGTACTTC.

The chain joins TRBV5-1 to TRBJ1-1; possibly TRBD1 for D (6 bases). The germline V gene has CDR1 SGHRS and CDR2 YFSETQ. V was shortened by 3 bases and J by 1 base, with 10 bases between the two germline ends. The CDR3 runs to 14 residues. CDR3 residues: CASSYDRRNTEAFF. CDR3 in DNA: TGCGCCAGCAGCTACGACAGGAGGAACACTGAAGCTTTCTTT.

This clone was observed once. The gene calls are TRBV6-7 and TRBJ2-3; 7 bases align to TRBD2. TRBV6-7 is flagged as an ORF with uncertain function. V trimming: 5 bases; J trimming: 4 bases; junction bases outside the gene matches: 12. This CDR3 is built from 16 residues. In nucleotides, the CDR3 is TGTGCCAGCAGTGGGGTCCGGGCGGGAGTGGCAGATACGCAGTATTTT. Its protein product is CASSGVRAGVADTQYF.

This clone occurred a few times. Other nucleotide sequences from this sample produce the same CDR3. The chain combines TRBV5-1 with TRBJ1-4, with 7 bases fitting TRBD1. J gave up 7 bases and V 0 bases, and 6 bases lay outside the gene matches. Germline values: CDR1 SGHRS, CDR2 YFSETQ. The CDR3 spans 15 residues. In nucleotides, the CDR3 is TGCGCCAGCAGCTTGGCCGGGTCAGGGGGTGAAAAACTGTTTTTT. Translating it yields CASSLAGSGGEKLFF.

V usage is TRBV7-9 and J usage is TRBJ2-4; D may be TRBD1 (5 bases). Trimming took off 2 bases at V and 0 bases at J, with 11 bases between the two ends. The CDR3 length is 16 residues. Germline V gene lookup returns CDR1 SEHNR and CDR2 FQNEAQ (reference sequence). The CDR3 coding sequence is TGTGCCAGCAGCTTAAGACAGTTATTAGCCAAAAACATTCAGTACTTC. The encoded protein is CASSLRQLLAKNIQYF.

CDR3 sequence reads: CASSLIDSGSNNEQFF. CDR3 sequence (DNA): TGTGCCAGCAGCCTCATTGATAGCGGGAGTAACAATGAGCAGTTCTTC. The chain combines TRBV11-2 with TRBJ2-1; 9 positions match TRBD2. Germline assignment: CDR1 SGHAT and CDR2 FQNNGV. There are 16 residues in the CDR3. V gave up 5 bases and J gave up 5 bases; unmatched junction bases: 10.

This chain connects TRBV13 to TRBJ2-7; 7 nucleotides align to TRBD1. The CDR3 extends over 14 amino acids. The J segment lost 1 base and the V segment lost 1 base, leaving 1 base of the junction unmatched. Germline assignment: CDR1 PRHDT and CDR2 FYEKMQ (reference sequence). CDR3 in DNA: TGTGCCAGCAGCTTAGAGGGACAGTCCTACGAGCAGTACTTC. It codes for CASSLEGQSYEQYF.

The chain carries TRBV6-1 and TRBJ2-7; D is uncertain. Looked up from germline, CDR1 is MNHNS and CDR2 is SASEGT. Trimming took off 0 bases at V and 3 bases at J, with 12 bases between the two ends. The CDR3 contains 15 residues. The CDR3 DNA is TGTGCCAGCAGTGAAGCTGGGCACCCTCTCTACGAGCAGTACTTC. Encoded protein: CASSEAGHPLYEQYF.

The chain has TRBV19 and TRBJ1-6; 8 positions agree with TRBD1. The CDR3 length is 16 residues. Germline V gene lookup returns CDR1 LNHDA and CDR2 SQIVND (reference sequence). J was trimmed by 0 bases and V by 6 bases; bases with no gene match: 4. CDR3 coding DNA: TGTGCCAGTAGCGGACAGGGAAGCTCCTATAATTCACCCCTCCACTTT. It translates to CASSGQGSSYNSPLHF.

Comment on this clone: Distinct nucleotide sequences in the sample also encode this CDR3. Here the CDR3 DNA reads TGCGCCAGCAGCCAGGGATCTGGAAACACCATATATTTT. Residues: CASSQGSGNTIYF. The chain couples TRBV5-1 to TRBJ1-3; TRBD1 might be the D (5 bases). V lost 4 bases and J 1 base, leaving 6 bases between the germline ends. Per the germline V gene, CDR1 is SGHRS and CDR2 is YFSETQ. CDR3 size: 13 residues.

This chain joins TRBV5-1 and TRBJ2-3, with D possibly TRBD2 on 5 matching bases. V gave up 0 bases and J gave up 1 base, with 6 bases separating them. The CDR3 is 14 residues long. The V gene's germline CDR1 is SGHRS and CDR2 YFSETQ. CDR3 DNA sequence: TGCGCCAGCAGCTTGGAGAGGGGCACAGATACGCAGTATTTT. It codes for CASSLERGTDTQYF.

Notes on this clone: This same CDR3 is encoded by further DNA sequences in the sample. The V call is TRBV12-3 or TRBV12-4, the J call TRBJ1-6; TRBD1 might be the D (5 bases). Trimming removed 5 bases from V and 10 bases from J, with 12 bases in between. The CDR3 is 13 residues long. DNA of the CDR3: TGTGCCAGCAGTCCTCAGGGTTACTCACCCCTCCACTTT. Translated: CASSPQGYSPLHF.

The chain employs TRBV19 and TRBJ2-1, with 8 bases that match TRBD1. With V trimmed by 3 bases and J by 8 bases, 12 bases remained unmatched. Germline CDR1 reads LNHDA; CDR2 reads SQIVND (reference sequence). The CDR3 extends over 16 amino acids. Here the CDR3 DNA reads TGTGCCAGTAGTATGAGACAGGGGTTGGGTGTAGATGAGCAGTTCTTC. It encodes CASSMRQGLGVDEQFF.

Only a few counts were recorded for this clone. The CDR3 is CASSPSGRVYEQYF. CDR3 bases: TGTGCCAGCTCCCCTAGCGGGAGGGTGTACGAGCAGTACTTC. J is TRBJ2-7 and V is TRBV6-6; 12 bases are shared with TRBD2. The ends lost 8 bases at V and 4 bases at J; junction bases unmatched: 6. The CDR3 has 14 amino acids. Germline values: CDR1 MNHNY, CDR2 SVGAGI (reference sequence).

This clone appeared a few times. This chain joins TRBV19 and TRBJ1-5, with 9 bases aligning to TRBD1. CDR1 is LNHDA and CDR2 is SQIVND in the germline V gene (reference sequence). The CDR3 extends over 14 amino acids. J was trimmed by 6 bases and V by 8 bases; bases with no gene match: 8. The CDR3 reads CASSGTGIRQPQHF. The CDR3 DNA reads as TGTGCCAGTTCCGGGACAGGGATTCGTCAGCCCCAGCATTTT.

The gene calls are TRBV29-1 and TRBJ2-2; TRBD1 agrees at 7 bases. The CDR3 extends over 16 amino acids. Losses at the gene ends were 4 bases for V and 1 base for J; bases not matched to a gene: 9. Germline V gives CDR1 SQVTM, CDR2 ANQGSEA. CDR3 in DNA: TGCAGCGTTGGAGGGACCCGGGACAGGAACACCGGGGAGCTGTTTTTT. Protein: CSVGGTRDRNTGELFF.

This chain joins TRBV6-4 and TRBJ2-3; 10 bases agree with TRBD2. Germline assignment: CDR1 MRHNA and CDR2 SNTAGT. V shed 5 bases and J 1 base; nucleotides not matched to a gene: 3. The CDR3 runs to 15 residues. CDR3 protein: CASSLAGARTDTQYF. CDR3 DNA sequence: TGTGCCAGCAGTCTAGCGGGGGCCCGCACAGATACGCAGTATTTT.

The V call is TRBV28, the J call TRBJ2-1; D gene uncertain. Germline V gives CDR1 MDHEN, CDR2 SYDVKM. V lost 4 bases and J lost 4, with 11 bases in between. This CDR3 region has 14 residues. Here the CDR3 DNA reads TGTGCCAGCAGTTCCCCCGCCCTATACAATGAGCAGTTCTTC. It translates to CASSSPALYNEQFF.